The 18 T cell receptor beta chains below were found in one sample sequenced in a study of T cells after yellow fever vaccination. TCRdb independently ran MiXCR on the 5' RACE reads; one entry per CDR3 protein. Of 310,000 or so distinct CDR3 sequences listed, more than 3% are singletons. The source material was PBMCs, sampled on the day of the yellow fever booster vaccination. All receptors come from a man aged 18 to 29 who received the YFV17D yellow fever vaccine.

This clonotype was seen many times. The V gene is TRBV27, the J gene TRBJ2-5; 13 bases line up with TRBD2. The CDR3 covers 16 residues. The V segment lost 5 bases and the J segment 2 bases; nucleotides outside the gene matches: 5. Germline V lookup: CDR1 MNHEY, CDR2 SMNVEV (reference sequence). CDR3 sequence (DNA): TGTGCCAGCAGTCCAAGGACTAGCGGGGGTCAAGAGACCCAGTACTTC. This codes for CASSPRTSGGQETQYF.

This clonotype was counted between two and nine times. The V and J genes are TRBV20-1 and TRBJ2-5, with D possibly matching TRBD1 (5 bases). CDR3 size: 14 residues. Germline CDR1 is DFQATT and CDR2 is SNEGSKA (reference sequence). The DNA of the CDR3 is TGCAGCGAGTTATTCCCTGGGGCAGGGGAGACCCAGTACTTC. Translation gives CSELFPGAGETQYF.

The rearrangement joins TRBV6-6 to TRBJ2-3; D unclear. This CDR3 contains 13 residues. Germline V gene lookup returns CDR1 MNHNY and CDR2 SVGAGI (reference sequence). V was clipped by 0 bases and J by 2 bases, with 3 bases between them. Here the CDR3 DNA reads TGTGCCAGCAGTTACTCTGACACAGATACGCAGTATTTT. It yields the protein CASSYSDTDTQYF.

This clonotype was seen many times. The CDR3 here is CASSTSGGYNEQFF. The DNA of the CDR3 is TGTGCCAGCAGTACTAGCGGGGGGTACAATGAGCAGTTCTTC. The chain uses TRBV2 and TRBJ2-1; 12 nucleotides align to TRBD2. Germline-derived CDR1 and CDR2 are SNHLY and FYNNEI. After removal of 5 bases from V and 4 bases from J, the junction contained 0 bases not matched to a gene. The CDR3 is 14 amino acids.

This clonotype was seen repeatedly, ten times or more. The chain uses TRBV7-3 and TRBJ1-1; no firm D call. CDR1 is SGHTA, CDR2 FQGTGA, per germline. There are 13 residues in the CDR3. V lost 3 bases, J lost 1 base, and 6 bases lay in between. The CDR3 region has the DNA TGTGCCAGCAGCTTTTCAGGGAACACTGAAGCTTTCTTT. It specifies CASSFSGNTEAFF. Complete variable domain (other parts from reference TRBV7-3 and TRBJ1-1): GAGVSQTPSNKVTEKGKYVELRCDPISGHTALYWYRQSLGQGPEFLIYFQGTGAADDSGLPNDRFFAVRPEGSVSTLKIQRTERGDSAVYLCASSFSGNTEAFFGQGTRLTVV.

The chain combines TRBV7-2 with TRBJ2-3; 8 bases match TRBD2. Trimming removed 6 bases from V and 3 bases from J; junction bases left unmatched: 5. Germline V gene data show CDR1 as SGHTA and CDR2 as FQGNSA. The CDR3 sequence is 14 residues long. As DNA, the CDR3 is TGTGCCAGCAGAACGGGACTAGGAACAGATACGCAGTATTTT. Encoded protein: CASRTGLGTDTQYF.

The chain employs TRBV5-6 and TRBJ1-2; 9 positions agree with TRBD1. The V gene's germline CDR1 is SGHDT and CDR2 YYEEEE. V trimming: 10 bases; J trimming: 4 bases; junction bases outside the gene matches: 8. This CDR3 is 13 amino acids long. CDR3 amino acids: CAGTGTGFYGYTF. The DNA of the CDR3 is TGTGCCGGAACCGGGACAGGGTTCTATGGCTACACCTTC.

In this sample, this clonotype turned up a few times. The CDR3 DNA follows: TGTGCCACCTCCGACCAGAAGGGGGAGACCCAGTACTTC. Protein sequence: CATSDQKGETQYF. This rearrangement joins TRBV19 to TRBJ2-5; D may be TRBD1 (5 bases). CDR1 is LNHDA and CDR2 is SQIVND in the germline V gene (reference sequence). The CDR3 totals 13 residues. Trimming shortened V by 10 bases and J by 5 bases, and 17 bases separated the two germline ends.

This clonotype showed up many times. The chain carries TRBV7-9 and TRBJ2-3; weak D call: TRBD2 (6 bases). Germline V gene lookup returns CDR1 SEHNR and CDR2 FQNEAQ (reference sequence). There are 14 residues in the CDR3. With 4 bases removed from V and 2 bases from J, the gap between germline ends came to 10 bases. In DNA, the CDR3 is TGTGCCAGCAGCTACACTAGCTTCACAGATACGCAGTATTTT. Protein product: CASSYTSFTDTQYF.

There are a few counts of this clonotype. Here the CDR3 DNA reads TGCGCCAGCAGCTTTAACCCCCCGGGACCTCGAAGGGAGACCCAGTACTTC. It encodes CASSFNPPGPRRETQYF. The chain recombines TRBV5-1 with TRBJ2-5; D tentatively reads TRBD1 or TRBD2 (5 bases each). Germline-derived CDR1 and CDR2 are SGHRS and YFSETQ. Deletions cut 2 bases from V and 5 bases from J, with 22 bases between. This CDR3 spans 17 amino acids. Using reference TRBV5-1 and TRBJ2-5 for the parts outside the CDR3, the full variable domain is KAGVTQTPRYLIKTRGQQVTLSCSPISGHRSVSWYQQTPGQGLQFLFEYFSETQRNKGNFPGRFSGRQFSNSRSEMNVSTLELGDSALYLCASSFNPPGPRRETQYFGPGTRLLVL.

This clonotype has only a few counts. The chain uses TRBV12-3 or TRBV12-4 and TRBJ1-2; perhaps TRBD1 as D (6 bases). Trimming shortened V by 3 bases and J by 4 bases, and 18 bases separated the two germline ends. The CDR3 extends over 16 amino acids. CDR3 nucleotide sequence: TGTGCCAGCAGTTTCCTTCAGGGGCGCGCGTCCTATGGCTACACCTTC. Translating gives CASSFLQGRASYGYTF.

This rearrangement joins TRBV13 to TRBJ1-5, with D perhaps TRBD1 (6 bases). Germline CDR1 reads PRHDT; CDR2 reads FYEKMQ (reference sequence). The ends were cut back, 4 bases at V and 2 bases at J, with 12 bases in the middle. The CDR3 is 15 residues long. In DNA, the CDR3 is TGTGCCAGCAGCTCTACAGGGTTGGGCAATCAGCCCCAGCATTTT. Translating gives CASSSTGLGNQPQHF.

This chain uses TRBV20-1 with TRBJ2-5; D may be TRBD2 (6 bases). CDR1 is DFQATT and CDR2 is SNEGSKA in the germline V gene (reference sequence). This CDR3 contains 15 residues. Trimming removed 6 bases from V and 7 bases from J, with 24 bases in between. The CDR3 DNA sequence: TGCAGTGCACAACTACCGGGATCTAGCGTTGGGACCCAGTACTTC. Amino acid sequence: CSAQLPGSSVGTQYF.

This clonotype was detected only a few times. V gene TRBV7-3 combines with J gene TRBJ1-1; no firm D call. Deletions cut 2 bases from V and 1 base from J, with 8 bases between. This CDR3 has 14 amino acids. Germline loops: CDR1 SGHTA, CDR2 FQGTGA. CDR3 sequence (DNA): TGTGCCAGCAGCTTATTTGGGCCGAACACTGAAGCTTTCTTT. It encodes CASSLFGPNTEAFF.

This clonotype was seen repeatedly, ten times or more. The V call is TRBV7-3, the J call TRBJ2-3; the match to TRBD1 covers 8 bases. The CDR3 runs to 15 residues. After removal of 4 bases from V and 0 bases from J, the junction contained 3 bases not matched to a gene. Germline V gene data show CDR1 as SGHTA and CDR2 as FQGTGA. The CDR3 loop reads CASSSDRGSTDTQYF. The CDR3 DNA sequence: TGTGCCAGCAGCTCCGACAGGGGAAGCACAGATACGCAGTATTTT. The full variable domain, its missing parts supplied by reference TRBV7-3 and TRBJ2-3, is GAGVSQTPSNKVTEKGKYVELRCDPISGHTALYWYRQSLGQGPEFLIYFQGTGAADDSGLPNDRFFAVRPEGSVSTLKIQRTERGDSAVYLCASSSDRGSTDTQYFGPGTRLTVL.

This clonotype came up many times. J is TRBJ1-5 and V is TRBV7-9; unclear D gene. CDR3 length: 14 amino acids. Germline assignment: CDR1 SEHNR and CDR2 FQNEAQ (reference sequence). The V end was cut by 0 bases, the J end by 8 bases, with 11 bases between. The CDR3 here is CASSLAPSWEPQHF. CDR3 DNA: TGTGCCAGCAGCTTAGCCCCCAGCTGGGAGCCCCAGCATTTT.

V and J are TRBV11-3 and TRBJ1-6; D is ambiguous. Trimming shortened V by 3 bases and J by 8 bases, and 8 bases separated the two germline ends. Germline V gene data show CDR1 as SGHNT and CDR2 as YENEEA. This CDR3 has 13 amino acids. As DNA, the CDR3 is TGTGCCAGCAGCTTGTCCACCGATTCACCCCTCCACTTT. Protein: CASSLSTDSPLHF. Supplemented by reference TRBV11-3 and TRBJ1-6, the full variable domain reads EAGVVQSPRYKIIEKKQPVAFWCNPISGHNTLYWYLQNLGQGPELLIRYENEEAVDDSQLPKDRFSAERLKGVDSTLKIQPAELGDSAVYLCASSLSTDSPLHFGNGTRLTVT.

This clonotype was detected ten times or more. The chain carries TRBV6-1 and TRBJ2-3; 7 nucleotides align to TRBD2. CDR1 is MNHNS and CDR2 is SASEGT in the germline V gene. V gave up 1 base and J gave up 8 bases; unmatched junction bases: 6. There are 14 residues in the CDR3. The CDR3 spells CASSEDGGEGTQYF. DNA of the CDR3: TGTGCCAGCAGTGAAGATGGCGGGGAGGGTACGCAGTATTTT.